The 16 T cell receptor beta chains below all came from one sample that was sequenced in a study of blood T cells in healthy people across ages (dated by TCRdb to 2014 to 2015). Library generation was performed with 5' RACE. The reads were generated on an Illumina HiSeq 2500. A second PCR of roughly 7 to 12 cycles was performed with a sample-barcoded 5' primer and a J-beta primer mix. The public reads were reprocessed in TCRdb via fastp at Q25 and MiXCR, keeping in-frame beta chains. Identical CDR3 protein sequences are pooled into one entry, listed with their most common genes and DNA. This sample lists about 940,000 distinct CDR3 sequences; roughly 48% were detected once. The top ten clonotypes cover around an eighth of the sample. Sequencing was carried out using blood. The receptor set was obtained from a man between 25 and 39 years old in good health.

The chain employs TRBV7-9 and TRBJ1-4; 7 bases fit TRBD1. The CDR3 consists of 16 residues. The junction had 6 bases not matched to a gene; V was cut back by 5 bases and J by 0 bases. CDR1 is SEHNR and CDR2 is FQNEAQ in the germline V gene (reference sequence). CDR3 residues: CASSARQGTTNEKLFF. The CDR3 coding sequence is TGTGCCAGCAGCGCCCGACAGGGAACAACTAATGAAAAACTGTTTTTT. Supplemented by reference TRBV7-9 and TRBJ1-4, the full variable domain reads DTGVSQNPRHKITKRGQNVTFRCDPISEHNRLYWYRQTLGQGPEFLTYFQNEAQLEKSRLLSDRFSAERPKGSFSTLEIQRTEQGDSAMYLCASSARQGTTNEKLFFGSGTQLSVL.

This clonotype was picked up a small number of times. V gene TRBV6-1 combines with J gene TRBJ1-5; D perhaps matches TRBD1 (5 bases). The V gene lost 5 bases and the J gene lost 0 bases, with 17 bases spanning the gap. The CDR3 runs to 17 residues. CDR1 and CDR2 (germline): MNHNS, SASEGT. In DNA, the CDR3 is TGTGCCAGCAGTCCGACCCGGGGGGGTTATAGCAATCAGCCCCAGCATTTT. Translated, it gives CASSPTRGGYSNQPQHF.

This clonotype was detected a few times. The chain joins TRBV29-1 to TRBJ2-2; 8 nucleotides agree with TRBD1. The CDR3 length is 13 residues. The trim removed 7 bases at V and 3 bases at J, leaving 4 bases unmatched. Germline V gene lookup returns CDR1 SQVTM and CDR2 ANQGSEA. This CDR3 is CSGRGQDTGELFF. As DNA, the CDR3 is TGCAGCGGCAGGGGGCAGGACACCGGGGAGCTGTTTTTT.

On this clonotype: A much more abundant neighbour one base away suggests this may be a read error. The chain recombines TRBV12-3 or TRBV12-4 with TRBJ1-2; 9 bases align to TRBD1. With V trimmed by 5 bases and J by 4 bases, 5 bases remained unmatched. This CDR3 comprises 14 residues. The DNA for the CDR3 is TGTGCCAGCAGTCCGCGGGGACAGGGCTATGGCTACACCTTC. Translation: CASSPRGQGYGYTF.

The chain uses TRBV12-3 or TRBV12-4 and TRBJ2-5, with D unresolved. The CDR3 covers 13 residues. V shed 2 bases and J shed 3 bases, with 7 bases lying between them. Here the CDR3 reads CASSLRAEETQYF. Written as DNA, the CDR3 is TGTGCCAGCAGTTTAAGGGCAGAAGAGACCCAGTACTTC.

This clonotype came up a few times. CDR3 sequence (DNA): TGCGCCAGCAGCTGGTGGGGCGGAGACACTGAAGCTTTCTTT. Protein sequence: CASSWWGGDTEAFF. This rearrangement joins TRBV5-1 to TRBJ1-1; the D gene is possibly TRBD1 (5 bases). Looked up from germline, CDR1 is SGHRS and CDR2 is YFSETQ. Trimming removed 3 bases from V and 3 bases from J, with 12 bases in between. This CDR3 is built from 14 residues.

This clonotype was detected only a few times. This rearrangement joins TRBV6-2 or TRBV6-3 to TRBJ2-6; possibly TRBD1 for D (5 bases). Trimming stripped 2 bases from V and 0 bases from J, with 14 bases between. Per germline, CDR1 MNHEY and CDR2 SVGEGT. The CDR3 runs 18 residues. CDR3 bases: TGTGCCAGCAGTTACACAGGTCCCGCCCTCTCTGGGGCCAACGTCCTGACTTTC. Translating gives CASSYTGPALSGANVLTF.

Turning to this clonotype: Since a much larger clone is just one base distant, this may be a read error. This chain connects TRBV27 to TRBJ1-1, with D maybe TRBD1 (6 bases). The CDR3 length is 15 residues. Germline values: CDR1 MNHEY, CDR2 SMNVEV (reference sequence). The CDR3, as DNA: TGTGCCAGCAGTTCCCCCGGGACACTGAACACTGAAACTTTCTTT. Amino acid sequence: CASSSPGTLNTETFF.

This clonotype was observed once. The chain recombines TRBV12-3 or TRBV12-4 with TRBJ1-2, with TRBD1 matching over 7 bases. The CDR3 runs 15 residues. V was clipped by 6 bases and J by 4 bases; unmatched bases: 11. The CDR3 DNA follows: TGTGCCAGCAGGCCTCGCGAGGCAGGGGGCTATGGCTACACCTTC. Protein sequence: CASRPREAGGYGYTF.

This clonotype is a singleton in its sample. J is TRBJ1-1 and V is TRBV28, with a tentative D call TRBD1 (6 bases). The V gene lost 7 bases and the J gene lost 0 bases, with 15 bases spanning the gap. Germline CDR1 MDHEN, CDR2 SYDVKM. The CDR3 runs to 15 residues. This chain's CDR3 is CASTGGRPMNTEAFF. CDR3 bases: TGTGCCAGCACGGGGGGCAGGCCTATGAACACTGAAGCTTTCTTT.

This chain uses TRBV3-1 with TRBJ2-7; D call uncertain. V was pared by 0 bases and J by 4 bases, with 16 bases between. This CDR3 comprises 16 residues. Germline V lookup: CDR1 LGHDT, CDR2 YNNKEL (reference sequence). CDR3 in amino acids: CASSQDPSRSRYEQYF. In nucleotides, the CDR3 is TGTGCCAGCAGCCAAGATCCGTCTAGGTCCAGATACGAGCAGTACTTC.

The chain has TRBV28 and TRBJ1-4; 8 nucleotides agree with TRBD1. Germline loops: CDR1 MDHEN, CDR2 SYDVKM. There are 13 residues in the CDR3. V shed 7 bases and J 8 bases; nucleotides not matched to a gene: 6. CDR3: CASIQGGREKLFF. In DNA, the CDR3 is TGTGCCAGCATACAGGGGGGGCGAGAAAAACTGTTTTTT.

The rearrangement joins TRBV9 to TRBJ1-1, with 8 bases identical to TRBD1. Unmatched junction bases numbered 9, after V lost 3 bases and J lost 5 bases. This CDR3 region has 15 residues. Per germline, CDR1 SGDLS and CDR2 YYNGEE. The CDR3: CASSARQGRGTEAFF. DNA of the CDR3: TGTGCCAGCAGCGCCCGACAGGGGCGGGGAACTGAAGCTTTCTTT.

V is TRBV10-3 and J is TRBJ2-5; no clear D gene. Germline CDR1 ENHRY, CDR2 SYGVKD. The CDR3 covers 15 residues. Trimming stripped 0 bases from V and 6 bases from J, with 14 bases between. The CDR3 region has the DNA TGTGCCATCAGTGAGTCGAAGGGCCCGGGTCAGACCCAGTACTTC. Its protein product is CAISESKGPGQTQYF.

Details on this clonotype: The germline gene is not matched at one end of the junction; a read error may be the cause. This sequence joins TRBV6-5 and TRBJ1-5; unclear D gene. Germline CDR1 and CDR2: MNHEY and SVGAGI. There are 14 residues in the CDR3. Here the CDR3 reads CASSYSGGNQPRHF. The DNA for the CDR3 is TGTGCCAGCAGTTACTCTGGTGGCAATCAGCCCCGGCATTTT.

This clonotype was observed a handful of times. V is TRBV20-1 and J is TRBJ2-4, with unresolved D. The CDR3 has 14 amino acids. The ends were cut back, 0 bases at V and 0 bases at J, with 6 bases in the middle. CDR1 is DFQATT, CDR2 SNEGSKA, per germline (reference sequence). The CDR3 protein is CSARDHQAKNIQYF. CDR3 nucleotide sequence: TGCAGTGCTAGAGATCATCAAGCCAAAAACATTCAGTACTTC.